The sequence of this TCR beta chain was determined in a study of shared clonotypes between healthy human individuals. Assay execution proceeded at the deep level. TCRdb's copy holds only in-frame clones and misses some; the assay was immunoSEQ multiplex PCR. The sample records approximately 500,000 clones, 78% being singletons. Study-wide results and limits: Sampling used blood alone; tissue repertoires probably differ.

Everyone who donated was a Caucasian adult who lived in Nashville, Tennessee. Unsorted samples used 85 million to 90 million PBMCs for genomic DNA. Germline values: CDR1 SGHDT, CDR2 YYEEEE. The CDR3 covers 14 residues. V was pared by 1 base and J by 5 bases, with 12 bases between. With respect to this clone: Its antigen is currently unknown.

J is TRBJ2-5 and V is TRBV5-6; no clear D gene. The material sequenced was PBMCs. This sequence was found in a middle-aged woman in good health. Some clones in this sample may be carry-over from other donors' samples. The CDR3 DNA reads TGTGCCAGCAGCTTGTTCGGGTTGTGGGAGACCCAGTACTTC. This gives the protein CASSLFGLWETQYF.